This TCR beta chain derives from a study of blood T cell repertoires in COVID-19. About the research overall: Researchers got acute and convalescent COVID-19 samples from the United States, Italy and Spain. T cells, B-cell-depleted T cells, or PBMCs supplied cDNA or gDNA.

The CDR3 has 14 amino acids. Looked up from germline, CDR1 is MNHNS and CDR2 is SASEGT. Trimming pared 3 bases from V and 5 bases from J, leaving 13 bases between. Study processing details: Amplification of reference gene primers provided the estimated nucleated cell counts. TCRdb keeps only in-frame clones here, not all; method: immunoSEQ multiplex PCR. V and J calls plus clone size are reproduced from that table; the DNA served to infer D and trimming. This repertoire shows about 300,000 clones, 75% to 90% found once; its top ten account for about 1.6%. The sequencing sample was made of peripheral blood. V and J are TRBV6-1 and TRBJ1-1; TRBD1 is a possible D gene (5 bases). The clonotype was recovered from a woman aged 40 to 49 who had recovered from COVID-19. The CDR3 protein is CASSEGQDKTEAFF. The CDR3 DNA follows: TGTGCCAGCAGTGAGGGGCAGGATAAGACTGAAGCTTTCTTT.